This T cell receptor beta chain stems from a study of cytomegalovirus exposure and HLA in healthy donors. Use of 60 Vbeta and 13 Jbeta primers characterized the PCR. Sequencing used immunoSEQ multiplex PCR; TCRdb keeps in-frame clones, though not all of them. The table has 70,000 to 90,000 clones, 55% to 65% seen once. Notes on the study in general: Of the V segments, some could not be distinguished, including TRBV6-2 and TRBV6-3, and were excluded.

Many counts were recorded for this clone. Its antigen remains unknown. Trimming cost V 4 bases and J 0 bases, with 16 bases left between them. The germline V gene has CDR1 LNHDA and CDR2 SQIVND (reference sequence). There are 17 residues in the CDR3. V is TRBV19 and J is TRBJ1-5; D is uncertain. The source material was PBMCs. This TCR derives from a woman in her 40s in good health and CMV-seropositive. CDR3 sequence (DNA): TGTGCCAGTAGTAGCCCCTACGTAGAAGATAGCAATCAGCCCCAGCATTTT. It specifies CASSSPYVEDSNQPQHF.